This T cell receptor (beta chain) was obtained from a study of PD-L1 blockade in urothelial cancer. The authors spiked synthetic TCR analog templates into each PCR. Clones were read by immunoSEQ multiplex PCR, and TCRdb kept only the in-frame ones, dropping some. The table has about 24,000 clones, roughly 89% seen once. Per patient, between 1 and 8 samples were collected at pretreatment and on-treatment time points. The CDR3 runs to 15 residues. V was trimmed by 0 bases and J by 2 bases, leaving 11 bases between them. Germline-derived CDR1 and CDR2 are MGHRA and YSYEKL. This chain joins TRBV4-1 and TRBJ2-7; a weak D match, TRBD2 (5 bases). The source was PBMCs, collected around atezolizumab (anti-PD-L1) treatment. The receptor was isolated from a man in his fifties with urothelial cancer. The CDR3 DNA reads TGCGCCAGCAGCCAAGATCAAACGGGGACCTACGAGCAGTACTTC. Its protein is CASSQDQTGTYEQYF.